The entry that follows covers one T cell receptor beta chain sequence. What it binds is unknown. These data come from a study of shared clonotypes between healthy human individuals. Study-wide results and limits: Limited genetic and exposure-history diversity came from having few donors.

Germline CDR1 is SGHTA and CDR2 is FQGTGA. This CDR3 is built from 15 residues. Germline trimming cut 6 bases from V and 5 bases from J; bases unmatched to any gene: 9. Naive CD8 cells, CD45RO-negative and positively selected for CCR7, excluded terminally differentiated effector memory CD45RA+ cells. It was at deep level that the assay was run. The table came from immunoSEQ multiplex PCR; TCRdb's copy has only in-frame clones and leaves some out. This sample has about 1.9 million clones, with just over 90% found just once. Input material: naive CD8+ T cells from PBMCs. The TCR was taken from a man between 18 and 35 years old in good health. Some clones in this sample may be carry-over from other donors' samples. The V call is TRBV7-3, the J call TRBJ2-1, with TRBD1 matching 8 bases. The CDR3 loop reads CASRYGQGGHNEQFF. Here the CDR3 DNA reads TGTGCCAGCAGGTACGGACAGGGTGGACACAATGAGCAGTTCTTC.